One and the same sample provided the 20 T cell receptor beta chains below, sequenced in a study of T-cell memory formation after mild COVID-19. Each CDR3 protein is one row after TCRdb ran MiXCR on the 5' RACE reads. The table records 92,000 or so distinct CDR3 sequences, about 16% of them present only once. The specimen was PBMCs or a T cell subset sorted from them (not recorded which). The receptors come from a man between 18 and 35 years old who had mild COVID-19 (a few samples of this study predate the infection). Cell type and time point are not known.

This sequence joins TRBV6-2 or TRBV6-3 and TRBJ2-2, with a possible D match to TRBD1 (5 bases). Trimming cost V 3 bases and J 3 bases, with 8 bases left between them. The CDR3 consists of 14 residues. Germline values: CDR1 MNHEY, CDR2 SVGEGT. CDR3 loop: CASSYAGYTGELFF. CDR3 sequence (DNA): TGTGCCAGCAGTTATGCAGGGTACACCGGGGAGCTGTTTTTT.

The chain has TRBV6-1 and TRBJ2-1, with 9 bases lining up with TRBD1. Germline V gene sequence: CDR1 MNHNS, CDR2 SASEGT. J lost 6 bases, V lost 6 bases, and 15 bases had no gene match. This CDR3 contains 17 residues. The CDR3 DNA reads TGTGCCAGCAGCTACCCACTGCCGGGACAGGGAATCAATGAGCAGTTCTTC. This translates into CASSYPLPGQGINEQFF.

This clonotype was picked up one time. The junction departs from the called germline gene at one end, perhaps through a read error. The chain links TRBV30 to TRBJ2-1; TRBD2 matches at 8 bases. This CDR3 contains 13 residues. CDR1 GTSNPN and CDR2 SVGIG come from the germline V gene (reference sequence). This chain's CDR3 is CAWGSGGRNEQLF. The CDR3, as DNA: TGTGCCTGGGGGTCGGGGGGGCGTAATGAGCAGTTATTC.

The CDR3 nucleotides are TGCGCCAGCAGCCAAGTAGGGAAAGAAGAGACCCAGTACTTC. Its protein is CASSQVGKEETQYF. The V call is TRBV4-3, the J call TRBJ2-5, with D uncertain. CDR3 size: 14 residues. Per the germline V gene, CDR1 is LGHNA and CDR2 is YSLEER. The ends were cut back, 1 base at V and 3 bases at J, with 9 bases in the middle.

This clonotype appeared a few times. The chain joins TRBV2 to TRBJ1-2; D is unclear. Germline values: CDR1 SNHLY, CDR2 FYNNEI. CDR3 size: 14 residues. The V end lost 3 bases, the J end lost 2 bases, and 10 bases lay between the germline ends. CDR3 sequence: CASSDSDVNYGYTF. The CDR3 region has the DNA TGTGCCAGCAGTGATTCGGACGTAAACTATGGCTACACCTTC.

This clonotype has a handful of counts. The CDR3 DNA sequence: TGTGCCAGCAGCTGGACAGGGTCGGTCATTCAGTACTTC. Protein: CASSWTGSVIQYF. V is TRBV3-1 and J is TRBJ2-4; TRBD1 matches at 8 bases. The CDR3 length is 13 residues. CDR1 is LGHDT, CDR2 YNNKEL, per germline (reference sequence). V shed 5 bases and J 9 bases; nucleotides not matched to a gene: 6. Based on the CDR3 plus reference TRBV3-1 and TRBJ2-4, the full variable domain is DTAVSQTPKYLVTQMGNDKSIKCEQNLGHDTMYWYKQDSKKFLKIMFSYNNKELIINETVPNRFSPKSPDKAHLNLHINSLELGDSAVYFCASSWTGSVIQYFGAGTRLSVL.

The chain combines TRBV14 with TRBJ2-7; 9 positions match TRBD1. J was trimmed by 3 bases and V by 5 bases; bases with no gene match: 8. Germline V lookup: CDR1 SGHDN, CDR2 FVKESK. The CDR3 runs to 15 residues. The CDR3, as DNA: TGTGCCAGCAGCTACAGCGGGACAGGGTACTACGAGCAGTACTTC. It yields the protein CASSYSGTGYYEQYF.

This chain uses TRBV7-9 with TRBJ1-2, with no clear D. This CDR3 is built from 15 residues. CDR1 and CDR2 from the germline V gene are SEHNR and FQNEAQ (reference sequence). V was cut by 4 bases and J by 0 bases, with 12 bases left in between. CDR3 nucleotides: TGTGCCAGCAGCTCCCCTCGGGGTTCTAACTATGGCTACACCTTC. Translation gives CASSSPRGSNYGYTF. The entire variable domain, with the rest obtained from reference TRBV7-9 and TRBJ1-2, is as follows: DTGVSQNPRHKITKRGQNVTFRCDPISEHNRLYWYRQTLGQGPEFLTYFQNEAQLEKSRLLSDRFSAERPKGSFSTLEIQRTEQGDSAMYLCASSSPRGSNYGYTFGSGTRLTVV.

This CDR3 is CASSSPRATEAFF. Written as DNA, the CDR3 is TGTGCCAGCAGCTCGCCCCGAGCCACTGAAGCTTTCTTT. The V and J genes are TRBV9 and TRBJ1-1; no clear D. Germline CDR1 reads SGDLS; CDR2 reads YYNGEE. Trimming stripped 4 bases from V and 4 bases from J, with 11 bases between. The CDR3 contains 13 residues.

V usage is TRBV5-1 and J usage is TRBJ2-7; TRBD2 agrees at 8 bases. Germline CDR1 and CDR2: SGHRS and YFSETQ. The trim removed 4 bases at V and 5 bases at J, leaving 5 bases unmatched. This CDR3 has 13 amino acids. CDR3 amino acids: CASSPWRGDEQYF. CDR3 nucleotide sequence: TGCGCCAGCAGCCCCTGGCGGGGGGACGAGCAGTACTTC.

V usage is TRBV29-1 and J usage is TRBJ1-1; no definite D call. This CDR3 is 12 amino acids long. The ends were cut back, 0 bases at V and 10 bases at J, with 12 bases in the middle. CDR1 is SQVTM and CDR2 is ANQGSEA in the germline V gene. The CDR3 loop reads CSVEDASGAAFF. The CDR3, as DNA: TGCAGCGTTGAAGACGCCTCGGGAGCAGCTTTCTTT.

This clonotype was seen a handful of times. The chain links TRBV7-3 to TRBJ2-3, with TRBD2 matching over 13 bases. The CDR3 sequence is 19 residues long. Germline V gives CDR1 SGHTA, CDR2 FQGTGA. J was trimmed by 0 bases and V by 4 bases; bases with no gene match: 10. CDR3: CASSSLTSGGPNSTDTQYF. The CDR3 DNA follows: TGTGCCAGCAGCTCCTTGACTAGCGGGGGGCCCAATAGCACAGATACGCAGTATTTT.

The genes are TRBV7-2 and TRBJ2-5; TRBD2 matches 13 bases. The germline V gene encodes CDR1 SGHTA and CDR2 FQGNSA. Losses at the gene ends were 5 bases for V and 5 bases for J; bases not matched to a gene: 5. The CDR3 sequence is 15 residues long. The CDR3 loop is CASSVGTSGEETQYF. The DNA of the CDR3 is TGTGCCAGCAGCGTCGGGACTAGCGGGGAGGAGACCCAGTACTTC.

The genes are TRBV13 and TRBJ2-3; no clear D. Germline V gives CDR1 PRHDT, CDR2 FYEKMQ (reference sequence). The CDR3 has 12 amino acids. V lost 3 bases to trimming and J lost 6 bases, with 7 bases between them. CDR3 sequence: CASSLASDTQYF. For the CDR3, the DNA is TGTGCCAGCAGCTTGGCGTCTGATACGCAGTATTTT.

The J gene is TRBJ2-4, the V gene TRBV12-3 or TRBV12-4; D is possibly TRBD1 (9 bases). The length of the CDR3 is 18 residues. Trimming pared 8 bases from V and 3 bases from J, leaving 26 bases between. The CDR3 protein is CASGTQGAGGEVKNIQYF. Written as DNA, the CDR3 is TGTGCCAGCGGGACACAGGGGGCGGGGGGCGAGGTCAAAAACATTCAGTACTTC.

This clonotype was seen a handful of times. This chain uses TRBV9 with TRBJ2-7; 8 nucleotides align to TRBD1. The CDR3 runs 15 residues. V was pared by 4 bases and J by 4 bases, with 10 bases of the junction left unmatched. The germline gives CDR1 SGDLS, CDR2 YYNGEE. Here the CDR3 reads CASSPAGTGPYEQYF. DNA for the CDR3: TGTGCCAGCAGCCCGGCCGGGACAGGTCCTTACGAGCAGTACTTC.

The V gene is TRBV14, the J gene TRBJ2-7; D is tentatively TRBD1 or TRBD2 (5 bases each). The CDR3 consists of 14 residues. V was pared by 0 bases and J by 5 bases, with 11 bases between. CDR1 is SGHDN, CDR2 FVKESK, per germline. CDR3 sequence (DNA): TGTGCCAGCAGCCAAGAGTCAGGGAGCCACGAGCAGTACTTC. Translated: CASSQESGSHEQYF. The variable domain in full, with the rest retrieved from reference TRBV14 and TRBJ2-7, is EAGVTQFPSHSVIEKGQTVTLRCDPISGHDNLYWYRRVMGKEIKFLLHFVKESKQDESGMPNNRFLAERTGGTYSTLKVQPAELEDSGVYFCASSQESGSHEQYFGPGTRLTVT.

In this sample, this clonotype turned up a few times. The rearrangement joins TRBV12-3 or TRBV12-4 to TRBJ1-5, with D hard to call. The V gene lost 2 bases and the J gene lost 5 bases, with 4 bases spanning the gap. The CDR3 spans 12 residues. CDR3 protein: CASSLSYQPQHF. CDR3 bases: TGTGCCAGCAGTTTATCCTATCAGCCCCAGCATTTT.

This clonotype was seen only a few times. The chain has TRBV4-3 and TRBJ2-3; 7 bases are shared with TRBD2. The CDR3 has 17 residues. The junction had 6 bases not matched to a gene; V was cut back by 0 bases and J by 0 bases. Germline loops: CDR1 LGHNA, CDR2 YSLEER. The CDR3 region is CASSQDGAGTSTDTQYF. The CDR3 DNA sequence: TGCGCCAGCAGCCAAGATGGAGCGGGGACTAGCACAGATACGCAGTATTTT.

V usage is TRBV6-5 and J usage is TRBJ1-5; D is possibly TRBD1 (5 bases). The CDR3 is made up of 13 amino acids. Germline V gives CDR1 MNHEY, CDR2 SVGAGI. Trimming took off 6 bases at V and 4 bases at J, with 10 bases between the two ends. DNA for the CDR3: TGTGCCAGCAGGTTACAGGAGAATCAGCCCCAGCATTTT. Amino acids: CASRLQENQPQHF.